The clone carrying this TCR beta chain was counted a few times. Its antigen is still unknown. This entry is derived from a study of vaccination and CD4 T cells after COVID-19. The wider study: Each control culture was treated with a CEFX pool, an HIV-1 Nef pool, or no peptide.

Sample time point: late sampling 161 to 241 days after vaccination in a few convalescent patients. The treatment is: approximately 10-day PBMC culture with coronavirus spike peptide pools or control peptides (ViraFEST assay). Peptide pool stimulation in ViraFEST expanded antigen-specific T cells, whose TCRs were then sequenced. The germline CDR1 and CDR2 sequences are DFQATT and SNEGSKA (reference sequence). J was trimmed by 4 bases and V by 0 bases; bases with no gene match: 4. The CDR3 sequence is 15 residues long. Scientists ran DNA taken from cultured CD4+ T cells through the Oncomine TCR Beta short-read assay for sequencing. Investigators obtained genomic DNA by extraction from cultured CD4+ T cells. TCRdb processed the PCR reads anew with MiXCR; each CDR3 protein has one entry. The sample lists some 21,000 distinct CDR3 sequences; around two fifths were seen once.

This clonotype originated in a human donor who had recovered from COVID-19. The sample was CD4+ T cells from blood, cultured in vitro, taken about 7 months after SARS-CoV-2 vaccination. This chain uses TRBV20-1 with TRBJ2-3; 10 positions agree with TRBD2. The CDR3, as DNA: TGCAGTGCTAGAGAGACCGGACTAGCGGCAGATACGCAGTATTTT. Translating gives CSARETGLAADTQYF.